These T cell receptor beta chains were read from a single sample in a study of T cell repertoires in cytomegalovirus infection. TCRdb reprocessed the reads via MiXCR and lists one record per CDR3 protein. The sample contains 490,000 or so distinct CDR3 sequences, about 11% of which appear only once. Sequenced sample: PBMCs. These receptors were obtained from a human donor in good health (CMV status not recorded). Some clones in this sample may be carry-over from other donors' samples. CDR3s include the opening cysteine and the closing phenylalanine or tryptophan. The D gene is left open where the match is weak. Size is stated as how often the clone was seen (once, few, many) or a class if it is expanded.

J: TRBJ1-2; D: .; length: 15; V: TRBV19; size: many; CDR3: CASSSAGDYHYGYTF; DNA: TGTGCCAGTAGTTCCGCAGGGGACTACCACTATGGCTACACCTTC
J: TRBJ2-5; D: .; length: 13; V: TRBV12-3/TRBV12-4; size: many; CDR3: CASRVDHGETQYF; DNA: TGTGCCAGCAGAGTTGACCACGGAGAGACCCAGTACTTC
J: TRBJ2-5; D: .; length: 12; V: TRBV7-2; size: many; CDR3: CASTSAQETQYF; DNA: TGTGCCAGCACCTCAGCCCAAGAGACCCAGTACTTC
J: TRBJ2-3; D: .; length: 16; V: TRBV7-9; size: many; CDR3: CASSLGQILSTDTQYF; DNA: TGTGCCAGCAGCTTAGGGCAGATCCTTTCCACAGATACGCAGTATTTT
J: TRBJ1-5; D: TRBD1; length: 14; V: TRBV29-1; size: many; CDR3: CSVSEGQGNQPQHF; DNA: TGCAGCGTTTCGGAAGGACAGGGCAATCAGCCCCAGCATTTT
J: TRBJ2-3; D: .; length: 13; V: TRBV11-2; size: many; CDR3: CASSLALTDTQYF; DNA: TGTGCCAGCAGCTTAGCCCTGACAGATACGCAGTATTTT
J: TRBJ2-7; D: .; length: 15; V: TRBV7-2; size: many; CDR3: CASSSTGQSSYEQYF; DNA: TGTGCCAGCAGCTCGACCGGACAGAGCTCCTACGAGCAGTACTTC
J: TRBJ2-1; D: .; length: 15; V: TRBV6-2/TRBV6-3; size: many; CDR3: CASSYGSRSYNEQFF; DNA: TGTGCCAGCAGTTACGGGAGTAGGTCCTACAATGAGCAGTTCTTC
J: TRBJ2-3; D: TRBD2; length: 13; V: TRBV18; size: few; CDR3: CASSPPIGLAAHF; DNA: TGTGCCAGCTCACCACCGATCGGACTAGCGGCGCATTTT
J: TRBJ2-1; D: .; length: 13; V: TRBV7-2; size: many; CDR3: CASSLVREDEQFF; DNA: TGTGCCAGCAGCTTAGTTAGGGAGGATGAGCAGTTCTTC